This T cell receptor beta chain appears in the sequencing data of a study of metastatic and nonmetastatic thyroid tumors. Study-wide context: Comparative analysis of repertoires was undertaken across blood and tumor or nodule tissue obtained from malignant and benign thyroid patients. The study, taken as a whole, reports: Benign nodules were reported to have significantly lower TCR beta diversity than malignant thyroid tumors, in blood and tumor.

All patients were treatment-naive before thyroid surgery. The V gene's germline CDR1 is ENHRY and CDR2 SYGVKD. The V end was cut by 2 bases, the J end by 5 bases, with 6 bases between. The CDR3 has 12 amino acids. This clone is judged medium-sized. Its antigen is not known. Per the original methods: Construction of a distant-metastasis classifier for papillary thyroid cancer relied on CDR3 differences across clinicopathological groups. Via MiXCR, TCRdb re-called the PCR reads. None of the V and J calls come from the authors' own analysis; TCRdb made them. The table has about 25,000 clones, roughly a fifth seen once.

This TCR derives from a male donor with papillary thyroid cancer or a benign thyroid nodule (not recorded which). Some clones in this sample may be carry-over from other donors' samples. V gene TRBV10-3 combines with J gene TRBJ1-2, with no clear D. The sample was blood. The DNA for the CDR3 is TGTGCCATCAGTGAGAAGGGTTATGGCTACACCTTC. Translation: CAISEKGYGYTF.